The 19 T cell receptor beta chains below were found in one sample sequenced in a study of cytomegalovirus exposure and HLA in healthy donors. Primers included in the PCR were 60 Vbeta and 13 Jbeta primers. Clones were sequenced by immunoSEQ multiplex PCR, and TCRdb holds only the in-frame ones, with some missing. The repertoire consists of some 160,000 clones, with over 8% occurring once and the leading ten covering 1.8%. Sequenced input: PBMCs. The receptors were sampled from a male donor in good health and CMV-seronegative.

The gene calls are TRBV5-6 and TRBJ1-2; possible D gene TRBD1, 6 bases. This CDR3 has 16 residues. CDR1 SGHDT and CDR2 YYEEEE come from the germline V gene. The germline V and J ends were trimmed by 3 bases and 2 bases, with 17 bases remaining between them. CDR3 in DNA: TGTGCCAGCAGCTACGGACAGAAACCCTTAAACTATGGCTACACCTTC. Translation: CASSYGQKPLNYGYTF.

This clone was observed a handful of times. The chain links TRBV6-6 to TRBJ1-1; 7 positions agree with TRBD1. Germline V gene data show CDR1 as MNHNY and CDR2 as SVGAGI (reference sequence). This CDR3 is built from 12 residues. The junction had 4 bases not matched to a gene; V was cut back by 5 bases and J by 7 bases. The CDR3 loop reads CASSAYRGEAFF. The CDR3 DNA is TGTGCCAGCAGTGCGTACAGGGGTGAAGCTTTCTTT.

The chain uses TRBV4-1 and TRBJ1-2; 10 bases line up with TRBD1. The germline V gene has CDR1 MGHRA and CDR2 YSYEKL. Trimming removed 3 bases from V and 4 bases from J; junction bases left unmatched: 8. This CDR3 has 16 amino acids. CDR3 coding DNA: TGCGCCAGCAGCCAGGGGACAGGGGAAAGGGGCTATGGCTACACCTTC. Protein: CASSQGTGERGYGYTF.

A single count supports this clone. This chain connects TRBV19 to TRBJ2-2; 7 bases are a match to TRBD2. The CDR3 sequence is 15 residues long. With V trimmed by 1 base and J by 3 bases, 2 bases remained unmatched. CDR1 LNHDA and CDR2 SQIVND come from the germline V gene (reference sequence). DNA for the CDR3: TGTGCCAGTAGTATAGGGCGGGAGTACACCGGGGAGCTGTTTTTT. This gives the protein CASSIGREYTGELFF.

As DNA, the CDR3 is TGCAGCGTTGTGCTAGCGGGGCCGGGCCAGTTCTTC. Its translation is CSVVLAGPGQFF. The rearrangement joins TRBV29-1 to TRBJ2-1, with 9 nucleotides matching TRBD2. Trimming removed 4 bases from V and 13 bases from J; junction bases left unmatched: 8. The length of the CDR3 is 12 residues. Germline CDR1 is SQVTM and CDR2 is ANQGSEA.

This clone came up a few times. The CDR3 sequence: CASSLISSGNTIYF. The CDR3 bases are TGTGCCAGCAGCTTGATCAGCTCTGGAAACACCATATATTTT. The chain recombines TRBV7-9 with TRBJ1-3, with unresolved D. The germline V gene encodes CDR1 SEHNR and CDR2 FQNEAQ (reference sequence). The CDR3 extends over 14 amino acids. V lost 3 bases, J lost 0 bases, and 6 bases lay in between.

The chain joins TRBV7-2 to TRBJ2-4, with TRBD1 matching 7 bases. The J segment lost 3 bases and the V segment lost 5 bases, leaving 10 bases of the junction unmatched. There are 16 residues in the CDR3. Germline assignment: CDR1 SGHTA and CDR2 FQGNSA. CDR3: CASSRTSTGLKNIQYF. CDR3 in DNA: TGTGCCAGCAGCCGGACGTCGACAGGGCTCAAAAACATTCAGTACTTC.

This clone was seen only a few times. The DNA of the CDR3 is TGCGCCAGCAGCACCCGGACAGGGGTTACAGGAAAACTGTTTTTT. Translation: CASSTRTGVTGKLFF. V is TRBV5-1 and J is TRBJ1-4, with 9 bases that match TRBD1. Trimming removed 4 bases from V and 10 bases from J; junction bases left unmatched: 11. The germline V gene encodes CDR1 SGHRS and CDR2 YFSETQ. This CDR3 contains 15 residues.

The chain combines TRBV28 with TRBJ2-7; 11 bases align to TRBD1. The CDR3 loop spans 16 amino acids. The germline V gene has CDR1 MDHEN and CDR2 SYDVKM. The V gene end was trimmed by 7 bases and the J gene end by 3 bases; junction bases not matched to a gene: 11. This CDR3 is CASTSAGTGGLYEQYF. The CDR3 DNA reads as TGTGCCAGCACCTCTGCCGGGACAGGGGGACTCTACGAGCAGTACTTC.

CDR3 sequence: CASSSFPGQGAGDTQYF. DNA for the CDR3: TGTGCCAGCAGCTCATTTCCGGGACAGGGGGCTGGGGATACGCAGTATTTT. The V gene is TRBV7-2, the J gene TRBJ2-3, with TRBD1 matching 12 bases. Germline lookup yields CDR1 SGHTA and CDR2 FQGNSA. This CDR3 region has 17 residues. V gave up 4 bases and J gave up 6 bases; unmatched junction bases: 11.

This clone was counted only a few times. The V gene is TRBV7-9, the J gene TRBJ2-5; 9 nucleotides line up with TRBD1. The germline V gene encodes CDR1 SEHNR and CDR2 FQNEAQ (reference sequence). The CDR3 runs 17 residues. V shed 1 base, J shed 4 bases, and the junction held 10 bases outside the gene matches. The CDR3: CASSLGIKGQGGETQYF. Written as DNA, the CDR3 is TGTGCCAGCAGCTTAGGAATTAAGGGACAGGGAGGAGAGACCCAGTACTTC.

This clone was detected only a few times. CDR3 DNA: TGCGCCAGCAGCCAAGAAGTGAGGCTAGCGGGAGAAAGTCGGTTCTTC. Translating gives CASSQEVRLAGESRFF. The chain joins TRBV4-3 to TRBJ2-1; TRBD2 aligns across 10 bases. The V segment lost 0 bases and the J segment 15 bases; nucleotides outside the gene matches: 14. The CDR3 contains 16 residues. The germline V gene encodes CDR1 LGHNA and CDR2 YSLEER.

This clone showed up just a few times. The CDR3 DNA follows: TGTGCCAGCAGTTCATCCGGAGGACCCAGGTTAGAGCAGTACTTC. Protein: CASSSSGGPRLEQYF. This chain links TRBV28 with TRBJ2-7, with TRBD2 as a possible D gene (5 bases). This CDR3 is built from 15 residues. The V and J ends lost 4 bases and 7 bases respectively, with 20 bases between them. Germline V gives CDR1 MDHEN, CDR2 SYDVKM.

Only a few counts were recorded for this clone. The rearrangement uses TRBV5-6 and TRBJ2-2, with 13 positions matching TRBD2. Per the germline V gene, CDR1 is SGHDT and CDR2 is YYEEEE. The CDR3 spans 17 residues. V lost 4 bases to trimming and J lost 1 base; unmatched junction nucleotides: 4. For the CDR3, the DNA is TGTGCCAGCAGCGGACGACTAGCGGGGGGGAACACCGGGGAGCTGTTTTTT. Amino acid sequence: CASSGRLAGGNTGELFF.

This clone was counted between two and nine times. The V gene is TRBV27, the J gene TRBJ1-2; D is undetermined. CDR3 length equals 16 residues. Germline V gives CDR1 MNHEY, CDR2 SMNVEV (reference sequence). Trimming took 7 bases from V and 1 from J, leaving 19 bases between them. CDR3 nucleotides: TGTGCCAGCACCGCTTCCGTGGGGAGTCTTAACTATGGCTACACCTTC. This encodes CASTASVGSLNYGYTF.

The chain couples TRBV19 to TRBJ1-6, with 10 bases identical to TRBD1. Germline V lookup: CDR1 LNHDA, CDR2 SQIVND (reference sequence). This CDR3 has 16 amino acids. J gave up 9 bases and V 3 bases, and 8 bases lay outside the gene matches. The CDR3 DNA is TGTGCCAGTAGTATCCCGACAGGGGGCCTATTTTCACCCCTCCACTTT. It codes for CASSIPTGGLFSPLHF.

This clone appeared a few times. The V gene is TRBV5-4, the J gene TRBJ2-5, with 7 nucleotides matching TRBD2. Germline lookup yields CDR1 SGHNT and CDR2 YYREEE (reference sequence). There are 14 residues in the CDR3. J was trimmed by 2 bases and V by 10 bases; bases with no gene match: 11. The CDR3 DNA reads TGTGCCGGTAGCGGGCAGGATGTACAAGAGACCCAGTACTTC. The encoded protein is CAGSGQDVQETQYF.

This clone was seen only a few times. Other DNA sequences within the sample encode an identical CDR3. V gene TRBV5-1 combines with J gene TRBJ2-2; tentative D call: TRBD2 (5 bases). Trimming stripped 4 bases from V and 2 bases from J, with 15 bases between. The CDR3 has 16 amino acids. Germline V lookup: CDR1 SGHRS, CDR2 YFSETQ. The CDR3 reads CASSPTLDSNTGELFF. For the CDR3, the DNA is TGCGCCAGCAGCCCCACCCTGGACTCCAACACCGGGGAGCTGTTTTTT.

CDR3 coding DNA: TGTGCCAGCAGCCGGGGACAGTGGTACCAAGAGACCCAGTACTTC. Its protein product is CASSRGQWYQETQYF. The chain employs TRBV14 and TRBJ2-5; the match to TRBD1 covers 7 bases. The germline CDR1 and CDR2 sequences are SGHDN and FVKESK. The V gene end was trimmed by 4 bases and the J gene end by 0 bases; junction bases not matched to a gene: 5. CDR3 length: 15 residues.